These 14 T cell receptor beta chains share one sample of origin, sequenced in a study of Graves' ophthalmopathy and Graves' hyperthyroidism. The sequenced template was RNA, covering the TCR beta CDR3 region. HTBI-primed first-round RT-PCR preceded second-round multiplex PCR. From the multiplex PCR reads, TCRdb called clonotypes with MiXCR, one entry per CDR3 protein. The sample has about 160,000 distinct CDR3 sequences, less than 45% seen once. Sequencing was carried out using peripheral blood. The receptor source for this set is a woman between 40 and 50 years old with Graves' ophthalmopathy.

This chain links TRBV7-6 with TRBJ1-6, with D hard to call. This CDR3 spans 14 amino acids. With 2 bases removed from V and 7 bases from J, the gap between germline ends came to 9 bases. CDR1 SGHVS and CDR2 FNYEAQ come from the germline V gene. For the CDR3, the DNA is TGTGCCAGCAGCTTACGCCAGCTAAATTCACCCCTCCACTTT. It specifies CASSLRQLNSPLHF.

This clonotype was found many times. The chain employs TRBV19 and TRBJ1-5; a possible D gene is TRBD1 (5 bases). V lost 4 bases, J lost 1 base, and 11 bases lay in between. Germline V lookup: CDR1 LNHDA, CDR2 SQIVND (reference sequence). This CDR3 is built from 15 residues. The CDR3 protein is CASSRSRDSNQPQHF. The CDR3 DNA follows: TGTGCCAGTAGTAGATCCCGGGACAGCAATCAGCCCCAGCATTTT.

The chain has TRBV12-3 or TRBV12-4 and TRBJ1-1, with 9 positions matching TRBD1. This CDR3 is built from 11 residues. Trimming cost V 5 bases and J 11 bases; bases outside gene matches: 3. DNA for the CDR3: TGTGCCAGCAGTGACAGGGGGAGGGCTTTCTTT. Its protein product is CASSDRGRAFF.

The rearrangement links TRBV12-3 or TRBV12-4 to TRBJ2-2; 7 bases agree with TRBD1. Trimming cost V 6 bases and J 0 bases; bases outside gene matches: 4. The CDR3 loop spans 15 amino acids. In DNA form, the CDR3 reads TGTGCCAGCAGGATCGGGACAGCGAACACCGGGGAGCTGTTTTTT. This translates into CASRIGTANTGELFF.

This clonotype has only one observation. Written as DNA, the CDR3 is TGTGCCAGCAGTGAGGACGCGGAGACCCAGTACTTC. Protein product: CASSEDAETQYF. This rearrangement joins TRBV6-1 to TRBJ2-5; D remains unclear. V lost 3 bases and J 5 bases, leaving 7 bases between the germline ends. The CDR3 covers 12 residues. The germline V gene encodes CDR1 MNHNS and CDR2 SASEGT.

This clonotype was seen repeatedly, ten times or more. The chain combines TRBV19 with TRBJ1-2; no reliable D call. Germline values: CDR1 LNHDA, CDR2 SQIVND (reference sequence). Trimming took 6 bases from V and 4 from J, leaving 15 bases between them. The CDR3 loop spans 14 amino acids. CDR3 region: CASRRARIGYGYTF. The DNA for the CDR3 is TGTGCCAGTAGGCGAGCGCGGATTGGCTATGGCTACACCTTC.

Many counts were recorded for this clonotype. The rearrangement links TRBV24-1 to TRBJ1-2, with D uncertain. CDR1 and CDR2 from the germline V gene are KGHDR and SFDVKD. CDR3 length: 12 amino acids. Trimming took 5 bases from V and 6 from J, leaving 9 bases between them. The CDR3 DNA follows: TGTGCCACCAGTGGGCACCCCAATGGCTACACCTTC. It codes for CATSGHPNGYTF.

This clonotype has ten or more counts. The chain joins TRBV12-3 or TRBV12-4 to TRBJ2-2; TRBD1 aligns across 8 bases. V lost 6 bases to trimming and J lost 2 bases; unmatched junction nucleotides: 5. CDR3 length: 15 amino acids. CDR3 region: CASSFGQGNTGELFF. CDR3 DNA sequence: TGTGCCAGCAGCTTTGGACAGGGTAACACCGGGGAGCTGTTTTTT.

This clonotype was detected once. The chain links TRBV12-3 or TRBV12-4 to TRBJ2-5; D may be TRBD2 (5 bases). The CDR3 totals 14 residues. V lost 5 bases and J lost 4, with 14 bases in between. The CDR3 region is CASSLPGRGETQYF. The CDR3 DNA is TGTGCCAGCAGTCTTCCTGGACGGGGAGAGACCCAGTACTTC.

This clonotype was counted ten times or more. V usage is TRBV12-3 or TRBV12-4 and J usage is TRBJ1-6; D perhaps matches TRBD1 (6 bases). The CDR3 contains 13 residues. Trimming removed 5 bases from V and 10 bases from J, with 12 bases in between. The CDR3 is CASSAGRGSPLHF. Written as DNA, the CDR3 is TGTGCCAGCAGTGCCGGGAGGGGGTCACCCCTCCACTTT.

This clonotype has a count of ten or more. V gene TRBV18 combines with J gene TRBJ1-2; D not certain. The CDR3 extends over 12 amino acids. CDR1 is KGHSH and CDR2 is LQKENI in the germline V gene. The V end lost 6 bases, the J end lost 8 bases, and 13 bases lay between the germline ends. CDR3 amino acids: CASSSPQLGYTF. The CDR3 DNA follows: TGTGCCAGCTCCTCTCCCCAACTGGGCTACACCTTC.

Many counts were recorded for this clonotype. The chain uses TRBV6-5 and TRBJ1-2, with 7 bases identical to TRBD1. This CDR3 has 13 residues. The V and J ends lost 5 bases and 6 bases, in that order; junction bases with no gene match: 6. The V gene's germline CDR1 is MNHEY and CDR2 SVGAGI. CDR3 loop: CASSRDRVNGYTF. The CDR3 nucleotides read TGTGCCAGCAGTCGTGACAGGGTGAATGGCTACACCTTC.

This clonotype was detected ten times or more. The CDR3 bases are TGTGCCAGCAGTTTCGAGCCCAGAGGGAACACTGAAGCTTTCTTT. Translated: CASSFEPRGNTEAFF. This chain connects TRBV27 to TRBJ1-1; D gene unclear. CDR1 is MNHEY and CDR2 is SMNVEV in the germline V gene (reference sequence). This CDR3 is 15 amino acids long. Trimming left V 3 bases short and J 1 base short, with 12 bases between.

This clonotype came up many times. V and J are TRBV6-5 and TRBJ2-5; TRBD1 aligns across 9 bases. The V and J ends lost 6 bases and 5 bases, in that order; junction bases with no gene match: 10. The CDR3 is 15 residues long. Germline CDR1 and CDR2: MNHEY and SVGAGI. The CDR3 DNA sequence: TGTGCCAGCAGACAAATCGGGACAGGGAGCGAGACCCAGTACTTC. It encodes CASRQIGTGSETQYF.